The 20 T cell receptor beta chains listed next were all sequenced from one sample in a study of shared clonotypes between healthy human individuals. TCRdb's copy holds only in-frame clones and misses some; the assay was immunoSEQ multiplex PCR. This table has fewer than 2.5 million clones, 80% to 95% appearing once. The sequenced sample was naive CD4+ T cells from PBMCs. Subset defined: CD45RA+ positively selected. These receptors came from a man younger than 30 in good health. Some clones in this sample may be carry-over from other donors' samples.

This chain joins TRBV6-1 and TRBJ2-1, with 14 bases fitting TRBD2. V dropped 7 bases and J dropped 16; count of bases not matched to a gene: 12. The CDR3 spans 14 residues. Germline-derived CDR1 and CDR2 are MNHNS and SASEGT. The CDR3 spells CASIPRGLAGDNFF. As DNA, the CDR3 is TGTGCCAGCATCCCCCGGGGACTAGCGGGAGATAATTTCTTC.

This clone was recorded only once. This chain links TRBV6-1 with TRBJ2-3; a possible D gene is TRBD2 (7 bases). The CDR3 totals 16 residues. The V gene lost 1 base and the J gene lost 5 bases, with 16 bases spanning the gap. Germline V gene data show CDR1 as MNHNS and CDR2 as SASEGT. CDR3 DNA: TGTGCCAGCAGTGAAGATGAGGGAAGGGGGGGAGATACGCAGTATTTT. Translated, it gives CASSEDEGRGGDTQYF.

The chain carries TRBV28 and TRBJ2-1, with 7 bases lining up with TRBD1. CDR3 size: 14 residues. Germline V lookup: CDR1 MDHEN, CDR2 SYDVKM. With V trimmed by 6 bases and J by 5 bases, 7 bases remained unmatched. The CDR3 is CASRRKTGNNEQFF. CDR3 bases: TGTGCCAGCAGGAGAAAGACAGGGAACAATGAGCAGTTCTTC.

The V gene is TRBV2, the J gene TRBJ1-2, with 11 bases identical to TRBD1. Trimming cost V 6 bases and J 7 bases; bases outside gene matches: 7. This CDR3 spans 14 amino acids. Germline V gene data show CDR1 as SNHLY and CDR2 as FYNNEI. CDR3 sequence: CASRDRTGGFGYTF. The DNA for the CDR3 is TGTGCCAGCAGGGACCGGACAGGGGGCTTTGGCTACACCTTC.

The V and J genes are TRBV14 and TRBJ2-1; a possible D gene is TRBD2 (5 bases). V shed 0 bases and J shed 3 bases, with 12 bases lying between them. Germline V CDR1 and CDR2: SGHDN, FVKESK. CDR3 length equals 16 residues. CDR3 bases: TGTGCCAGCAGCCAAGATAGTGGGAGTCTCTACAATGAGCAGTTCTTC. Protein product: CASSQDSGSLYNEQFF.

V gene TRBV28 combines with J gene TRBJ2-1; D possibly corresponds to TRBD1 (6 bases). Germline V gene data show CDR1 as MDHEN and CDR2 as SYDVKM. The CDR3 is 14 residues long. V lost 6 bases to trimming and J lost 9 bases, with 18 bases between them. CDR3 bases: TGTGCCAGCAGAATTAAACAGGGTAGGGGTGAGCAGTTCTTC. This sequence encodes CASRIKQGRGEQFF.

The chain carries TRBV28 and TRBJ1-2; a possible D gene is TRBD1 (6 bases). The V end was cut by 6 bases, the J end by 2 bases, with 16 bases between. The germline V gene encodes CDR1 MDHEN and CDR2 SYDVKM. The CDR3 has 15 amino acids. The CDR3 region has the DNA TGTGCCAGCAGCTATAATGGACAGCCCAACTATGGCTACACCTTC. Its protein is CASSYNGQPNYGYTF.

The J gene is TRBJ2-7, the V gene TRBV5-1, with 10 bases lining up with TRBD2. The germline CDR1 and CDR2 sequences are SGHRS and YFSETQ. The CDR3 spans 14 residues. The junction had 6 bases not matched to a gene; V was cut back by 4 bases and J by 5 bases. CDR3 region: CASSPGTSENEQYF. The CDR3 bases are TGCGCCAGCAGCCCCGGGACTAGCGAAAACGAGCAGTACTTC.

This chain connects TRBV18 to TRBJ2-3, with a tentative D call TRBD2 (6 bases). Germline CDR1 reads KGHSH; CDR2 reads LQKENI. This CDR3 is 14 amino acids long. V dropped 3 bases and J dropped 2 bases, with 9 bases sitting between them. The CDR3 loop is CASSPGGNTDTQYF. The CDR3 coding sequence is TGTGCCAGCTCACCGGGCGGGAACACAGATACGCAGTATTTT.

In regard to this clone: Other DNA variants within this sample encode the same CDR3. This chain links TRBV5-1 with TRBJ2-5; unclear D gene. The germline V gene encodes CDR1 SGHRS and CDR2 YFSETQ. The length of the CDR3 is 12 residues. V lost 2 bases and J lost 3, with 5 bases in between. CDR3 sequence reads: CASSFPEETQYF. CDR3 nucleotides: TGCGCCAGCAGCTTTCCGGAAGAGACCCAGTACTTC.

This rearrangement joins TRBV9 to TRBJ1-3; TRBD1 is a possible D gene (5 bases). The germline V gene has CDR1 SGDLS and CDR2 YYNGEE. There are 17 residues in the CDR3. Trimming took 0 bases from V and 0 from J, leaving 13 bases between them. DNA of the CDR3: TGTGCCAGCAGCGTAGCTGTTGGACAAAGCTCTGGAAACACCATATATTTT. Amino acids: CASSVAVGQSSGNTIYF.

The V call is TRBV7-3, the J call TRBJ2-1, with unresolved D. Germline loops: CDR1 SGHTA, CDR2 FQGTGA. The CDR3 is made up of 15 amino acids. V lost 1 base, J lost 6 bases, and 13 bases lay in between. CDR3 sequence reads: CASSLRRARFNEQFF. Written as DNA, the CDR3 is TGTGCCAGCAGCTTAAGACGGGCCCGGTTCAATGAGCAGTTCTTC.

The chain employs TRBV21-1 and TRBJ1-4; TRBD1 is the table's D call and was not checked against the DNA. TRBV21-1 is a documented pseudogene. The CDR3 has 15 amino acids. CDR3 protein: CASSPPGQGDEKLFF. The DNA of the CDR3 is TGTGCCAGCAGCCCTCCGGGACAGGGGGACGAAAAACTGTTTTTT.

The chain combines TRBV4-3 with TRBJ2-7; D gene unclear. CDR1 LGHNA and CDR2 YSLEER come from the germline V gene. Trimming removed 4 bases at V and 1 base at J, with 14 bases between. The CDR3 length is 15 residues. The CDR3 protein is CASSLRASGSYEQYF. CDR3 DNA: TGCGCCAGCAGCCTCCGGGCTTCTGGGTCCTACGAGCAGTACTTC.

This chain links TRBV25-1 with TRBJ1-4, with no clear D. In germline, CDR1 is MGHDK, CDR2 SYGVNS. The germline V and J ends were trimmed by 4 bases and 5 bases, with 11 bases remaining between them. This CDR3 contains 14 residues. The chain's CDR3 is CASSGRRWNEKLFF. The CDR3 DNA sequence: TGTGCCAGCAGTGGAAGGAGGTGGAATGAAAAACTGTTTTTT.

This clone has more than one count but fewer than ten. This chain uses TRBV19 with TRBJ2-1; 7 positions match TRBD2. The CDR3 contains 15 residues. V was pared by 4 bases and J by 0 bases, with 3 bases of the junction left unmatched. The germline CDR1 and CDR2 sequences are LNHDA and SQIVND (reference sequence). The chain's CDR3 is CASSKRLASYNEQFF. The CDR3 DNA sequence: TGTGCCAGTAGTAAGAGACTAGCCTCCTACAATGAGCAGTTCTTC.

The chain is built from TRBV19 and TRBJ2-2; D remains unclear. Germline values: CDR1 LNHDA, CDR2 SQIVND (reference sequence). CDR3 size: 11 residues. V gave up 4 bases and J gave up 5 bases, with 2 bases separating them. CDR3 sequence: CASSKTGELFF. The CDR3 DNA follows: TGTGCCAGTAGTAAAACCGGGGAGCTGTTTTTT.

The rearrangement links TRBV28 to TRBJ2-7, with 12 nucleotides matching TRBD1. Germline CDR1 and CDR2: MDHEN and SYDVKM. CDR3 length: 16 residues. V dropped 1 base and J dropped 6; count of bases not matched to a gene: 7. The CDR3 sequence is CASSLLGQGAFGEQYF. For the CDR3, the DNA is TGTGCCAGCAGTTTATTGGGACAGGGGGCATTCGGCGAGCAGTACTTC.

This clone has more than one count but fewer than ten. This chain's CDR3 is CASSSRQEAFF. In DNA form, the CDR3 reads TGTGCCAGCAGTTCTCGACAGGAAGCTTTCTTT. This sequence joins TRBV28 and TRBJ1-1; D perhaps matches TRBD1 (5 bases). The V gene lost 4 bases and the J gene lost 8 bases, with 8 bases spanning the gap. The CDR3 consists of 11 residues. Germline V gene lookup returns CDR1 MDHEN and CDR2 SYDVKM.

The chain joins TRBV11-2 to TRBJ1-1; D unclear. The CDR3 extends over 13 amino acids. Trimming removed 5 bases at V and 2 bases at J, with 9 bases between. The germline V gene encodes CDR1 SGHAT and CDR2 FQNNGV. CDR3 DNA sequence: TGTGCCAGCAGCCGACCCTTTAACACTGAAGCTTTCTTT. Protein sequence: CASSRPFNTEAFF.